Below are 13 T cell receptor beta chains sequenced from a single sample in a study of T cell responses to AZD1222 COVID-19 vaccine. The assay was immunoSEQ multiplex PCR, and TCRdb's table has in-frame clones only and misses some. The sample includes 80,000 or so clones, about 82% of them seen just once. Source: peripheral blood, taken on day 0 of AZD1222 vaccination. The receptors shown here come from an adult in good health.

The rearrangement joins TRBV7-3 to TRBJ2-2; 11 bases match TRBD1. J was trimmed by 8 bases and V by 5 bases; bases with no gene match: 7. The CDR3 is made up of 15 amino acids. Germline V gene data show CDR1 as SGHTA and CDR2 as FQGTGA. CDR3 DNA: TGTGCCAGCAGCCCCGGACAGGGGGCATATGGGGAGCTGTTTTTT. Encoded protein: CASSPGQGAYGELFF.

The rearrangement links TRBV6-5 to TRBJ2-7, with TRBD1 matching 9 bases. The CDR3 contains 15 residues. V shed 2 bases, J shed 3 bases, and the junction held 5 bases outside the gene matches. The germline V gene has CDR1 MNHEY and CDR2 SVGAGI. The CDR3 region is CASSYRWGQGYEQYF. The CDR3 region has the DNA TGTGCCAGCAGTTACCGGTGGGGACAGGGCTACGAGCAGTACTTC.

The chain carries TRBV29-1 and TRBJ1-2, with 11 bases that match TRBD1. The CDR3 totals 15 residues. Germline values: CDR1 SQVTM, CDR2 ANQGSEA. V dropped 4 bases and J dropped 5; count of bases not matched to a gene: 9. In DNA form, the CDR3 reads TGCAGCGTTGCCGCCGGACAGGGGGCCAGGTATGGCTACACCTTC. It translates to CSVAAGQGARYGYTF. The full variable domain, with the rest looked up from reference TRBV29-1 and TRBJ1-2, is SAVISQKPSRDICQRGTSLTIQCQVDSQVTMMFWYRQQPGQSLTLIATANQGSEATYESGFVIDKFPISRPNLTFSTLTVSNMSPEDSSIYLCSVAAGQGARYGYTFGSGTRLTVV.

This chain connects TRBV11-1 to TRBJ2-1; D is possibly TRBD1 (5 bases). Trimming removed 3 bases from V and 7 bases from J, with 16 bases in between. Germline V gives CDR1 SGHAT, CDR2 FQDESV (reference sequence). The CDR3 sequence is 15 residues long. This CDR3 is CASSFFLGAGNEQFF. CDR3 nucleotides: TGTGCCAGCAGCTTTTTCCTAGGGGCAGGGAATGAGCAGTTCTTC.

The CDR3 region has the DNA TGTGCCAGCAGTGGGAGCGATCAGCCCCAGCATTTT. Translating gives CASSGSDQPQHF. The V gene is TRBV2, the J gene TRBJ1-5; the D is unclear. This CDR3 contains 12 residues. V lost 4 bases, J lost 5 bases, and 6 bases lay in between. Germline loops: CDR1 SNHLY, CDR2 FYNNEI.

The CDR3 protein is CASSLAPFGQAGTGYGYTF. CDR3 DNA: TGCGCCAGCAGCTTGGCCCCGTTCGGGCAAGCCGGGACAGGTTATGGCTACACCTTC. V gene TRBV5-1 combines with J gene TRBJ1-2; 8 nucleotides align to TRBD1. Trimming took 0 bases from V and 5 from J; bases not matched to a gene: 18. From germline, CDR1 is SGHRS and CDR2 YFSETQ. The CDR3 contains 19 residues.

This clone was detected once. This sequence joins TRBV6-2 or TRBV6-3 and TRBJ2-5; D is possibly TRBD2 (5 bases). V was cut by 2 bases and J by 7 bases, with 11 bases left in between. The germline V gene encodes CDR1 MNHEY and CDR2 SVGEGT. The CDR3 runs 13 residues. CDR3 nucleotides: TGTGCCAGCAGTTACCTGGACTTGTGGACCCAGTACTTC. Protein: CASSYLDLWTQYF.

The chain uses TRBV21-1 and TRBJ1-5; the table's D call TRBD1 went unverified against the DNA. TRBV21-1 is listed as a pseudogene. This CDR3 is 14 amino acids long. Written as DNA, the CDR3 is TGTGCCGGCCGACAGGGAAATAGCAATCAGCCCCAGCATTTT. Its translation: CAGRQGNSNQPQHF.

This clone has a handful of counts. The chain employs TRBV7-9 and TRBJ1-4; the D gene is possibly TRBD1 (5 bases). The length of the CDR3 is 15 residues. Trimming pared 3 bases from V and 4 bases from J, leaving 12 bases between. Per the germline V gene, CDR1 is SEHNR and CDR2 is FQNEAQ (reference sequence). CDR3 sequence: CASSFTGGGNEKLFF. The CDR3 bases are TGTGCCAGCAGCTTCACAGGAGGTGGTAATGAAAAACTGTTTTTT.

The chain couples TRBV6-5 to TRBJ2-7; a weak D match, TRBD1 (5 bases). CDR3 length: 14 amino acids. V was shortened by 3 bases and J by 2 bases, with 11 bases between the two germline ends. Per germline, CDR1 MNHEY and CDR2 SVGAGI. The CDR3 loop is CASSYRGRPYEQYF. The CDR3 nucleotides are TGTGCCAGCAGTTATAGGGGCAGACCCTACGAGCAGTACTTC.

The CDR3 spells CASSLGALREKLFF. CDR3 DNA sequence: TGTGCCAGCAGCCTAGGGGCCCTGAGGGAAAAACTGTTTTTT. The chain has TRBV5-5 and TRBJ1-4, with D possibly matching TRBD1 (5 bases). The CDR3 runs to 14 residues. V lost 4 bases and J lost 8, with 15 bases in between. Germline-derived CDR1 and CDR2 are SGHKS and YYEKEE (reference sequence).

V is TRBV5-4 and J is TRBJ2-7, with 13 bases matching TRBD2. V lost 4 bases and J lost 7; bases outside the gene matches: 2. Germline V gives CDR1 SGHNT, CDR2 YYREEE (reference sequence). This CDR3 is built from 13 residues. The CDR3 is CASSPGLAGEQYF. The DNA for the CDR3 is TGTGCCAGCAGCCCGGGACTAGCGGGAGAGCAGTACTTC.

The rearrangement uses TRBV10-3 and TRBJ2-1, with D possibly being TRBD1 or TRBD2 (7 bases each). Germline V gene data show CDR1 as ENHRY and CDR2 as SYGVKD. This CDR3 comprises 17 residues. The V end was cut by 5 bases, the J end by 5 bases, with 22 bases between. CDR3 sequence reads: CAISPGGRGLGNNEQFF. The CDR3 DNA is TGTGCCATCAGTCCTGGGGGGAGGGGGCTAGGCAACAATGAGCAGTTCTTC.